A selection of T cell receptor beta chains follows, all from one sample in a study of T cell responses to AZD1222 COVID-19 vaccine. The repertoire was sequenced with immunoSEQ multiplex PCR; TCRdb's copy has only in-frame clones and lacks some. The sample records 95,000 to 130,000 clones, approximately 85% being singletons. The material sequenced was peripheral blood, taken on day 0 of MenACWY control vaccination. The receptors shown here come from an adult in good health. The CDR3 runs from the conserved cysteine through the conserved F or W. D genes are given only for firm matches. Clone size is stated in some rows and not others, as once, few, many or a class when expanded.

j_call d_call v_call clone_size cdr3_aa cdr3_nt
TRBJ1-5 TRBD1 TRBV19 . CASSTLTGNQPQHF TGTGCCAGTAGTACTCTGACAGGGAATCAGCCCCAGCATTTT
TRBJ1-1 . TRBV9 few CASSVVSGIGTEAFF TGTGCCAGCAGCGTAGTAAGTGGAATAGGTACTGAAGCTTTCTTT
TRBJ2-5 TRBD2 TRBV5-4 . CASSLSGAQETQYF TGTGCCAGCAGCCTTAGCGGGGCTCAAGAGACCCAGTACTTC
TRBJ2-7 TRBD2 TRBV5-8 . CASRLGGSEQYF TGTGCCAGCAGACTGGGAGGGTCTGAGCAGTACTTC
TRBJ1-1 . TRBV11-1 . CASSLGRMNTEAFF TGTGCCAGCAGCTTAGGCAGGATGAACACTGAAGCTTTCTTT
TRBJ1-2 . TRBV18 few CASSSDSYGYTF TGTGCCAGCTCCTCGGACAGTTATGGCTACACCTTC
TRBJ1-5 . TRBV19 . CASSRASGNQPQHF TGTGCCAGTAGCAGGGCGAGTGGCAATCAGCCCCAGCATTTT
TRBJ1-2 . TRBV3-1/TRBV3-2 . CASSQTEVSAYGYTF TGTGCCAGCAGCCAGACCGAAGTTTCAGCCTATGGCTACACCTTC
TRBJ2-5 . TRBV5-1 . CASSGPEGVIFKTQYF TGCGCCAGCAGCGGCCCGGAGGGGGTTATCTTTAAGACCCAGTACTTC
TRBJ2-5 . TRBV6-5 . CASGLTQETQYF TGTGCCAGCGGCCTGACCCAAGAGACCCAGTACTTC
TRBJ1-6 TRBD1 TRBV18 . CASSPPTGIGSPLHF TGTGCCAGCTCACCACCGACAGGGATCGGTTCACCCCTCCACTTT
TRBJ2-3 TRBD2 TRBV7-3 . CASSSGLVSTDTQYF TGTGCCAGCAGCTCCGGACTAGTGAGCACAGATACGCAGTATTTT
TRBJ1-1 TRBD1 TRBV6-5 . CASSYGQGALDTEAFF TGTGCCAGCAGTTACGGACAGGGGGCTCTGGACACTGAAGCTTTCTTT
TRBJ2-7 . TRBV7-9 . CASSLWDTSYEQYF TGTGCCAGCAGCTTATGGGACACATCCTACGAGCAGTACTTC
TRBJ2-5 . TRBV12-3/TRBV12-4 . CASSTGTHGTQYF TGTGCCAGCAGTACCGGGACCCACGGGACCCAGTACTTC
TRBJ2-3 . TRBV6-1 . CASSEGGTVSTDTQYF TGTGCCAGCAGTGAGGGGGGGACAGTGAGCACAGATACGCAGTATTTT
TRBJ2-5 TRBD1 TRBV24-1 . CATSDTGAKGETQYF TGTGCCACCAGTGATACAGGGGCCAAGGGGGAGACCCAGTACTTC
TRBJ2-1 TRBD1 TRBV11-3 once CASSLEGQGHNEQFF TGTGCCAGCAGCTTAGAGGGACAGGGGCACAATGAGCAGTTCTTC
TRBJ2-3 TRBD1 TRBV4-2 once CASSRVRSGGRTDTQYF TGTGCCAGCAGCCGCGTGCGATCAGGGGGCAGGACAGATACGCAGTATTTT
TRBJ1-5 . TRBV9 few CASSERQMDQPQHF TGTGCCAGCAGCGAACGACAGATGGATCAGCCCCAGCATTTT